This is a list of T cell receptor beta chains from one sample in a study of blood T cell repertoires in COVID-19. Libraries were prepared by immunoSEQ multiplex PCR; TCRdb keeps only in-frame clonotypes and omits some of them. The sample includes about 220,000 clones, about 86% of them seen just once. The sample consisted of peripheral blood. The receptors shown here come from a woman between 55 and 75 years old with acute or convalescent COVID-19. Both conserved end residues are part of each CDR3. D genes are given only for firm matches. Expanded clones get a size class; other rows say once, few or many, or leave the size out.

clone_size: .
v_call: TRBV25-1
j_call: TRBJ1-5
d_call: .
cdr3_aa: CASSEFGGDQPQHF
cdr3_nt: TGTGCCAGCAGTGAATTTGGGGGCGACCAGCCCCAGCATTTT

clone_size: .
v_call: TRBV5-1
j_call: TRBJ2-7
d_call: .
cdr3_aa: CASTSNSLSYEQYF
cdr3_nt: TGCGCCAGCACGTCTAACAGTTTGTCCTACGAGCAGTACTTC

clone_size: .
v_call: TRBV14
j_call: TRBJ1-3
d_call: .
cdr3_aa: CASSKRTAGNTIYF
cdr3_nt: TGTGCCAGCAGCAAGCGGACAGCTGGAAACACCATATATTTT

clone_size: .
v_call: TRBV19
j_call: TRBJ1-1
d_call: .
cdr3_aa: CASSTRGGGAFF
cdr3_nt: TGTGCCAGTAGTACCAGGGGCGGAGGAGCTTTCTTT

clone_size: .
v_call: TRBV2
j_call: TRBJ1-4
d_call: .
cdr3_aa: CASSGDRNEKLFF
cdr3_nt: TGTGCCAGCAGTGGTGACAGGAATGAAAAACTGTTTTTT

clone_size: .
v_call: TRBV10-3
j_call: TRBJ1-2
d_call: .
cdr3_aa: CAISDTILGLHNYGYTF
cdr3_nt: TGTGCCATCAGTGACACAATATTAGGACTTCATAACTATGGCTACACCTTC

clone_size: .
v_call: TRBV4-1
j_call: TRBJ2-3
d_call: .
cdr3_aa: CASSGGASGTDTQYF
cdr3_nt: TGCGCCAGCAGCGGGGGGGCCTCGGGCACAGATACGCAGTATTTT

clone_size: .
v_call: TRBV9
j_call: TRBJ1-1
d_call: .
cdr3_aa: CASSVGDRLNTEAFF
cdr3_nt: TGTGCCAGCAGCGTAGGAGACAGGTTGAACACTGAAGCTTTCTTT

clone_size: .
v_call: TRBV13
j_call: TRBJ1-2
d_call: .
cdr3_aa: CASSVNRVGYTF
cdr3_nt: TGTGCCAGCAGCGTGAACAGGGTTGGCTACACCTTC

clone_size: .
v_call: TRBV5-1
j_call: TRBJ2-7
d_call: .
cdr3_aa: CASSLEGIYSYEQYF
cdr3_nt: TGCGCCAGCAGCTTGGAGGGGATCTACTCCTACGAGCAGTACTTC

clone_size: .
v_call: TRBV5-1
j_call: TRBJ2-7
d_call: TRBD1
cdr3_aa: CASSPTGTGAYEQYF
cdr3_nt: TGCGCCAGCAGCCCGACCGGGACAGGGGCCTACGAGCAGTACTTC

clone_size: .
v_call: TRBV4-1
j_call: TRBJ1-5
d_call: .
cdr3_aa: CASSQVPGATSNQPQHF
cdr3_nt: TGCGCCAGCAGCCAAGTTCCGGGAGCCACTAGCAATCAGCCCCAGCATTTT

clone_size: once
v_call: TRBV6-5
j_call: TRBJ1-6
d_call: .
cdr3_aa: CASSYRTNNSPLHF
cdr3_nt: TGTGCCAGCAGTTACCGGACAAATAATTCACCCCTCCACTTT

clone_size: .
v_call: TRBV5-6
j_call: TRBJ2-5
d_call: .
cdr3_aa: CASSLIQGQETQYF
cdr3_nt: TGTGCCAGCAGCTTGATACAGGGACAAGAGACCCAGTACTTC

clone_size: few
v_call: TRBV27
j_call: TRBJ2-5
d_call: .
cdr3_aa: CASSKDRQETQYF
cdr3_nt: TGTGCCAGCAGTAAGGACAGACAAGAGACCCAGTACTTC

clone_size: few
v_call: TRBV4-2
j_call: TRBJ1-1
d_call: .
cdr3_aa: CASSQDSTEAFF
cdr3_nt: TGTGCCAGCAGCCAAGATTCGACTGAAGCTTTCTTT

clone_size: few
v_call: TRBV11-2
j_call: TRBJ1-1
d_call: .
cdr3_aa: CASSLAGNTEAFF
cdr3_nt: TGTGCCAGCAGCTTAGCCGGGAACACTGAAGCTTTCTTT

clone_size: .
v_call: TRBV12-3/TRBV12-4
j_call: TRBJ1-1
d_call: .
cdr3_aa: CASSLAGNTEAFF
cdr3_nt: TGTGCCAGCAGTTTAGCCGGGAACACTGAAGCTTTCTTT

clone_size: .
v_call: TRBV30
j_call: TRBJ1-3
d_call: .
cdr3_aa: CAWSTSGFRNTIYF
cdr3_nt: TGTGCCTGGAGTACGTCAGGGTTTAGAAACACCATATATTTT

clone_size: .
v_call: TRBV2
j_call: TRBJ1-6
d_call: .
cdr3_aa: CASKGDYNSPLHF
cdr3_nt: TGTGCCAGCAAAGGGGATTATAATTCACCCCTCCACTTT

clone_size: .
v_call: TRBV20-1
j_call: TRBJ2-7
d_call: .
cdr3_aa: CSASRRGYEQYF
cdr3_nt: TGCAGTGCTAGTCGAAGGGGCTACGAGCAGTACTTC

clone_size: .
v_call: TRBV9
j_call: TRBJ2-2
d_call: TRBD2
cdr3_aa: CASSVERSSGVLTGELFF
cdr3_nt: TGTGCCAGCAGCGTAGAAAGGTCTAGCGGAGTCTTAACCGGGGAGCTGTTTTTT

clone_size: .
v_call: TRBV15
j_call: TRBJ1-1
d_call: .
cdr3_aa: CATSREPRRSTEAFF
cdr3_nt: TGTGCCACCAGCAGAGAGCCCCGCCGTAGCACTGAAGCTTTCTTT

clone_size: .
v_call: TRBV6-1
j_call: TRBJ2-3
d_call: .
cdr3_aa: CASSEGAGLSTDTQYF
cdr3_nt: TGTGCCAGCAGTGAAGGGGCAGGGCTGAGCACAGATACGCAGTATTTT

clone_size: .
v_call: TRBV19
j_call: TRBJ2-3
d_call: .
cdr3_aa: CASSKHGDTQYF
cdr3_nt: TGTGCCAGTAGTAAACATGGAGATACGCAGTATTTT

clone_size: .
v_call: TRBV2
j_call: TRBJ1-2
d_call: TRBD1
cdr3_aa: CASTVFRGGYTF
cdr3_nt: TGTGCCAGCACGGTTTTCAGGGGGGGCTACACCTTC

clone_size: .
v_call: TRBV3-1/TRBV3-2
j_call: TRBJ1-1
d_call: .
cdr3_aa: CASSQVAGLAFF
cdr3_nt: TGTGCCAGCAGCCAAGTGGCGGGTTTAGCTTTCTTT

clone_size: few
v_call: TRBV18
j_call: TRBJ1-6
d_call: TRBD1
cdr3_aa: CASSPLGQASLNSPLHF
cdr3_nt: TGTGCCAGCTCACCCCTCGGACAGGCCTCGCTTAATTCACCCCTCCACTTT

clone_size: once
v_call: TRBV19
j_call: TRBJ1-5
d_call: .
cdr3_aa: CASTGSDKGRVQPQHF
cdr3_nt: TGTGCCAGTACGGGGTCCGACAAGGGCCGGGTTCAGCCCCAGCATTTT

clone_size: .
v_call: TRBV9
j_call: TRBJ2-3
d_call: .
cdr3_aa: CASSVRGGPDTQYF
cdr3_nt: TGTGCCAGCAGCGTAAGGGGGGGCCCAGATACGCAGTATTTT

clone_size: .
v_call: TRBV29-1
j_call: TRBJ2-3
d_call: TRBD2
cdr3_aa: CSVEIRTSGGRGTDTQYF
cdr3_nt: TGCAGCGTGGAAATTAGGACTAGCGGGGGCCGGGGCACAGATACGCAGTATTTT

clone_size: .
v_call: TRBV27
j_call: TRBJ2-6
d_call: TRBD2
cdr3_aa: CASSLSAGGRLGANVLTF
cdr3_nt: TGTGCCAGCAGTTTATCCGCGGGGGGGAGGCTTGGGGCCAACGTCCTGACTTTC

clone_size: .
v_call: TRBV30
j_call: TRBJ2-5
d_call: TRBD1
cdr3_aa: CALTGLGETQYF
cdr3_nt: TGTGCACTGACAGGGTTGGGAGAGACCCAGTACTTC

clone_size: .
v_call: TRBV27
j_call: TRBJ2-7
d_call: .
cdr3_aa: CASKAVADSYEQYF
cdr3_nt: TGTGCCAGCAAGGCAGTAGCCGATTCCTACGAGCAGTACTTC

clone_size: .
v_call: TRBV7-2
j_call: TRBJ1-2
d_call: .
cdr3_aa: CASSPRAGAVLYGYTF
cdr3_nt: TGTGCCAGCAGCCCCAGGGCAGGGGCGGTGCTCTATGGCTACACCTTC

clone_size: .
v_call: TRBV7-6
j_call: TRBJ2-2
d_call: .
cdr3_aa: CASSPRTTNTGELFF
cdr3_nt: TGTGCCAGCAGCCCGAGGACTACCAACACCGGGGAGCTGTTTTTT

clone_size: .
v_call: TRBV7-8
j_call: TRBJ1-2
d_call: TRBD1
cdr3_aa: CASSLGGTGPNYGYTF
cdr3_nt: TGTGCCAGCAGCTTAGGTGGGACAGGCCCTAACTATGGCTACACCTTC

clone_size: .
v_call: TRBV10-3
j_call: TRBJ1-1
d_call: .
cdr3_aa: CAISWTENTEAFF
cdr3_nt: TGTGCCATCAGTTGGACAGAGAACACTGAAGCTTTCTTT

clone_size: few
v_call: TRBV19
j_call: TRBJ2-7
d_call: TRBD1
cdr3_aa: CASIEGQGNYEQYF
cdr3_nt: TGTGCCAGTATTGAGGGACAGGGTAACTACGAGCAGTACTTC

clone_size: .
v_call: TRBV29-1
j_call: TRBJ1-4
d_call: .
cdr3_aa: CSVGIQGKGGKLFF
cdr3_nt: TGCAGCGTTGGAATACAGGGTAAAGGAGGAAAACTGTTTTTT

clone_size: .
v_call: TRBV5-5
j_call: TRBJ1-1
d_call: TRBD1
cdr3_aa: CASSLARTGLNTEAFF
cdr3_nt: TGTGCCAGCAGCTTGGCCCGGACAGGACTGAACACTGAAGCTTTCTTT

clone_size: .
v_call: TRBV5-6
j_call: TRBJ2-7
d_call: .
cdr3_aa: CASSLGGIDYEQYF
cdr3_nt: TGTGCCAGCAGCTTGGGAGGGATTGACTACGAGCAGTACTTC

clone_size: few
v_call: TRBV27
j_call: TRBJ2-7
d_call: TRBD1
cdr3_aa: CASSSKWDRGATYEQYF
cdr3_nt: TGTGCCAGCAGTTCCAAATGGGACAGGGGGGCCACCTACGAGCAGTACTTC

clone_size: .
v_call: TRBV5-1
j_call: TRBJ1-5
d_call: .
cdr3_aa: CASSRSASNQPQHF
cdr3_nt: TGCGCCAGCAGCCGTTCCGCGAGCAATCAGCCCCAGCATTTT

clone_size: .
v_call: TRBV29-1
j_call: TRBJ1-3
d_call: .
cdr3_aa: CSVLTTSSGNTIYF
cdr3_nt: TGCAGCGTTTTAACTACCAGCTCTGGAAACACCATATATTTT

clone_size: .
v_call: TRBV7-2
j_call: TRBJ2-5
d_call: .
cdr3_aa: CASSLEQLKTQYF
cdr3_nt: TGTGCCAGCAGCTTAGAACAGTTAAAGACCCAGTACTTC

clone_size: .
v_call: TRBV5-8
j_call: TRBJ2-7
d_call: .
cdr3_aa: CASRRVGGIAYEQYF
cdr3_nt: TGTGCCAGCAGACGGGTCGGCGGAATCGCCTACGAGCAGTACTTC

clone_size: .
v_call: TRBV9
j_call: TRBJ2-7
d_call: .
cdr3_aa: CASSVATGSYEQYF
cdr3_nt: TGTGCCAGCAGCGTAGCTACGGGCTCCTACGAGCAGTACTTC

clone_size: .
v_call: TRBV6-7
j_call: TRBJ1-6
d_call: .
cdr3_aa: CASSYASRGSPLHF
cdr3_nt: TGTGCCAGCAGTTACGCCTCCCGAGGTTCACCCCTCCACTTT

clone_size: .
v_call: TRBV3-1/TRBV3-2
j_call: TRBJ2-2
d_call: .
cdr3_aa: CASSQMSGQNTGELFF
cdr3_nt: TGTGCCAGCAGCCAAATGTCCGGACAGAACACCGGGGAGCTGTTTTTT

clone_size: .
v_call: TRBV19
j_call: TRBJ1-2
d_call: .
cdr3_aa: CASSSGARYGYTF
cdr3_nt: TGTGCCAGTAGTTCCGGAGCGAGATATGGCTACACCTTC

clone_size: .
v_call: TRBV6-6
j_call: TRBJ2-1
d_call: TRBD1
cdr3_aa: CASSYPRDSEQFF
cdr3_nt: TGTGCCAGCAGTTACCCCAGGGACAGCGAGCAGTTCTTC

clone_size: .
v_call: TRBV7-3
j_call: TRBJ2-3
d_call: .
cdr3_aa: CASSLGRGDTQYF
cdr3_nt: TGTGCCAGCAGCCTCGGGCGGGGAGATACGCAGTATTTT

clone_size: once
v_call: TRBV19
j_call: TRBJ1-5
d_call: .
cdr3_aa: CASSIQGGGQPQHF
cdr3_nt: TGTGCCAGTAGTATACAGGGTGGCGGTCAGCCCCAGCATTTT

clone_size: once
v_call: TRBV9
j_call: TRBJ2-1
d_call: TRBD2
cdr3_aa: CASSAEIAGAVDNEQFF
cdr3_nt: TGTGCCAGCAGCGCAGAGATAGCGGGGGCAGTTGACAATGAGCAGTTCTTC

clone_size: .
v_call: TRBV30
j_call: TRBJ1-4
d_call: .
cdr3_aa: CAWSFGQGREKLFF
cdr3_nt: TGTGCCTGGAGTTTCGGGCAGGGAAGAGAAAAACTGTTTTTT

clone_size: .
v_call: TRBV5-4
j_call: TRBJ2-1
d_call: TRBD2
cdr3_aa: CASSKTSGVLNEQFF
cdr3_nt: TGTGCCAGCAGCAAAACTAGCGGGGTTCTCAATGAGCAGTTCTTC

clone_size: .
v_call: TRBV3-1/TRBV3-2
j_call: TRBJ2-3
d_call: .
cdr3_aa: CASSDPTGVTDTQYF
cdr3_nt: TGTGCCAGCAGCGACCCCACAGGTGTGACAGATACGCAGTATTTT

clone_size: few
v_call: TRBV7-9
j_call: TRBJ2-7
d_call: TRBD1
cdr3_aa: CASSPLTGGYEQYF
cdr3_nt: TGTGCCAGCAGCCCCTTGACAGGGGGATACGAGCAGTACTTC

clone_size: .
v_call: TRBV24-1
j_call: TRBJ2-1
d_call: .
cdr3_aa: CATSDFGEQFF
cdr3_nt: TGTGCCACCAGTGATTTCGGGGAGCAGTTCTTC